What follows is one TCR beta chain and its context. This entry is derived from a study of blood T cell repertoires in COVID-19. Whole-study context: PBMCs, B-cell-depleted T cells, or T cells provided the cDNA or gDNA that made up the material.

Per the authors' pipeline: Nucleated cell counts were estimated from reference gene primer amplification. Here immunoSEQ multiplex PCR was the method, and the copy in TCRdb shows in-frame clones only, minus some. That table supplies the V and J calls and clone size; D and trimming were determined from the DNA. The data hold tens of thousands of clones, with about 80% observed a single time. V was pared by 4 bases and J by 5 bases, with 6 bases of the junction left unmatched. This CDR3 comprises 14 residues. The germline CDR1 and CDR2 sequences are MGHRA and YSYEKL. The receptor comes from a woman in her 70s with acute or convalescent COVID-19. The J gene is TRBJ2-3, the V gene TRBV4-1; TRBD1 aligns across 7 bases. Sequencing input: peripheral blood. The CDR3: CASSPVTGKDTQYF. The CDR3, as DNA: TGCGCCAGCAGCCCCGTGACAGGGAAAGATACGCAGTATTTT.